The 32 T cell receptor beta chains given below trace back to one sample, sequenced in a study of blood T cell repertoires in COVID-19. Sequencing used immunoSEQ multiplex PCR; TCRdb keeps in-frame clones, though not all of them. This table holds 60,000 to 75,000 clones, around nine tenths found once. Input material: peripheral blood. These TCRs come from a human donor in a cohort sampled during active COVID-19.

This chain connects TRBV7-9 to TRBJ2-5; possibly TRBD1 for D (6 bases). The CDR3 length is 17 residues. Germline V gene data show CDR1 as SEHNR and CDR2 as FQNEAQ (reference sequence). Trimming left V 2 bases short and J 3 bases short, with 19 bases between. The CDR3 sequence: CASSLRPDRFPKETQYF. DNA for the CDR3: TGTGCCAGCAGCTTACGCCCCGACAGGTTTCCTAAAGAGACCCAGTACTTC.

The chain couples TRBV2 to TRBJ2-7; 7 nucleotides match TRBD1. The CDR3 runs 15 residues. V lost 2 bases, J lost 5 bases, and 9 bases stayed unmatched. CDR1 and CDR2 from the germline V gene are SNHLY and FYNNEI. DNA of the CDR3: TGTGCCAGCAGTGAATGGGGAGACAGGGTCGACGAGCAGTACTTC. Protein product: CASSEWGDRVDEQYF.

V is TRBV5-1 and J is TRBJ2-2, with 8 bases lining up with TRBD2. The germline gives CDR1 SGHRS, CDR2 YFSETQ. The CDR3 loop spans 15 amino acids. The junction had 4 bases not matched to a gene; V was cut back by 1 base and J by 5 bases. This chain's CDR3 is CASSLSSGSTGELFF. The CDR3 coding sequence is TGCGCCAGCAGCTTGTCGAGCGGGAGTACCGGGGAGCTGTTTTTT. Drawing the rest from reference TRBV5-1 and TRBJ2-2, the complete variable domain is KAGVTQTPRYLIKTRGQQVTLSCSPISGHRSVSWYQQTPGQGLQFLFEYFSETQRNKGNFPGRFSGRQFSNSRSEMNVSTLELGDSALYLCASSLSSGSTGELFFGEGSRLTVL.

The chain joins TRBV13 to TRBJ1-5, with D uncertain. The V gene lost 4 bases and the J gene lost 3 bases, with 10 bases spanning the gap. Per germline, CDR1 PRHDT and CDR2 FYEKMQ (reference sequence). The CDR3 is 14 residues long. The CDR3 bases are TGTGCCAGCAGCTCCTCCGAGTCCAATCAGCCCCAGCATTTT. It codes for CASSSSESNQPQHF.

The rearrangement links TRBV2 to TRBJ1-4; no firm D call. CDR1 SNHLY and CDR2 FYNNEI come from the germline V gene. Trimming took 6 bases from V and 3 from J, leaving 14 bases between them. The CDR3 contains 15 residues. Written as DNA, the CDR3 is TGTGCCAGCAGGCACAGCCCGGCGCCTAATGAAAAACTGTTTTTT. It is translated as CASRHSPAPNEKLFF.

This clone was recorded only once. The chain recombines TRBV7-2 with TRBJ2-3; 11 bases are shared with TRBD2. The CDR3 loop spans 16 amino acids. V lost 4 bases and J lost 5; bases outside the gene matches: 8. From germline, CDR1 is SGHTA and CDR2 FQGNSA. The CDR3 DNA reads TGTGCCAGCAGCTCGACCCTAGCGGGAGGTGTAGATACGCAGTATTTT. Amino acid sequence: CASSSTLAGGVDTQYF.

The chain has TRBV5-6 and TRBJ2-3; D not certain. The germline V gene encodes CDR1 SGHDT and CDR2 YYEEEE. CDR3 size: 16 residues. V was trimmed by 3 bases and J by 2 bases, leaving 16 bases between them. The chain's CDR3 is CASSSLPRGITDTQYF. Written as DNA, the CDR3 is TGTGCCAGCAGCTCGTTACCCAGAGGCATCACAGATACGCAGTATTTT.

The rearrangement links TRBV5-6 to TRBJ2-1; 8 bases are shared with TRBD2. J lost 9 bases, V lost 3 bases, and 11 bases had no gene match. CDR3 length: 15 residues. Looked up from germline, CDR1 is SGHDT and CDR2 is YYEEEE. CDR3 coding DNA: TGTGCCAGCAGCTCAATTAGGACTAGCCGCATTGAGCAGTTCTTC. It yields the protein CASSSIRTSRIEQFF.

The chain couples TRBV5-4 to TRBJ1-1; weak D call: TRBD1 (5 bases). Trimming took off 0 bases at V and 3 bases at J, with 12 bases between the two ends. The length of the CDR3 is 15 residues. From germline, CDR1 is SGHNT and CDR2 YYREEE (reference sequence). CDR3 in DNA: TGTGCCAGCAGCTTGGGGAACACAGGAGACACTGAAGCTTTCTTT. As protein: CASSLGNTGDTEAFF.

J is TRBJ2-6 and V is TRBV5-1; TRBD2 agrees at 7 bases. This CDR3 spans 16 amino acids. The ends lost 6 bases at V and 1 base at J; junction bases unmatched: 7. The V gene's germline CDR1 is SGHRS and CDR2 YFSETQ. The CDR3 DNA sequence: TGCGCCAGCAAGCGGGACGCTACGTCTGGGGCCAACGTCCTGACTTTC. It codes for CASKRDATSGANVLTF.

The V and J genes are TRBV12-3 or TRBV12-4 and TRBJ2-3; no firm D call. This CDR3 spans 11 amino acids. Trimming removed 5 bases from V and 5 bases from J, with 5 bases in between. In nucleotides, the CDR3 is TGTGCCAGCAGTCGGAGAGATACGCAGTATTTT. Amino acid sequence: CASSRRDTQYF.

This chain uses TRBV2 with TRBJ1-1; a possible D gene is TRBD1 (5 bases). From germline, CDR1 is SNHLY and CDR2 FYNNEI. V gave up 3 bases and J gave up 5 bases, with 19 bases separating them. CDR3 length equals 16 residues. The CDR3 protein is CASSDPGGEGGTEAFF. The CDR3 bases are TGTGCCAGCAGTGACCCGGGAGGGGAAGGAGGGACTGAAGCTTTCTTT.

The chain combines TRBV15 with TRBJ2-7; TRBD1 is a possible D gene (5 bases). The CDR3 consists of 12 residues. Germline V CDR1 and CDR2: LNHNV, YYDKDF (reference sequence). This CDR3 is CATSRDQQEPPV. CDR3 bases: TGTGCCACCAGCAGAGATCAACAGGAACCACCCGTC.

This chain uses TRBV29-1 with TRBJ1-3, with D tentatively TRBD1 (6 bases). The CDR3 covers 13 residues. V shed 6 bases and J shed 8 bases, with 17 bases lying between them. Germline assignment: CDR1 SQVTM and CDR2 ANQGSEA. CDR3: CSVDHRDRDTIYF. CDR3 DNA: TGCAGCGTCGACCACAGGGATAGGGACACCATATATTTT.

The CDR3 nucleotides are TGTGCCAGCACTTCTTTCGTAACTCCAGGGCCCATGGACTACGAGCAGTACTTC. It yields the protein CASTSFVTPGPMDYEQYF. The rearrangement uses TRBV28 and TRBJ2-7; D possibly corresponds to TRBD1 (5 bases). CDR1 is MDHEN and CDR2 is SYDVKM in the germline V gene. The CDR3 sequence is 18 residues long. Trimming removed 7 bases at V and 3 bases at J, with 28 bases between. Based on the CDR3 plus reference TRBV28 and TRBJ2-7, the full variable domain is DVKVTQSSRYLVKRTGEKVFLECVQDMDHENMFWYRQDPGLGLRLIYFSYDVKMKEKGDIPEGYSVSREKKERFSLILESASTNQTSMYLCASTSFVTPGPMDYEQYFGPGTRLTVT.

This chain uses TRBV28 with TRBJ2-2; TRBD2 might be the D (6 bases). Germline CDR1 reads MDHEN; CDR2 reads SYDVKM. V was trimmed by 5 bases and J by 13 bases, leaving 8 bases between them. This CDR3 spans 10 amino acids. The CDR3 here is CASSGGRLFF. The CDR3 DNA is TGTGCCAGCAGTGGGGGGAGGCTGTTTTTT.

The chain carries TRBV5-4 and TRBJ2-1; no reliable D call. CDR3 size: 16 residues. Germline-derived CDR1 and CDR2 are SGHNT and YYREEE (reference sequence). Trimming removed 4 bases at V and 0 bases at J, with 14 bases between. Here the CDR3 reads CASSLPPRSSYNEQFF. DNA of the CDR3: TGTGCCAGCAGCCTTCCCCCCCGGAGCTCCTACAATGAGCAGTTCTTC.

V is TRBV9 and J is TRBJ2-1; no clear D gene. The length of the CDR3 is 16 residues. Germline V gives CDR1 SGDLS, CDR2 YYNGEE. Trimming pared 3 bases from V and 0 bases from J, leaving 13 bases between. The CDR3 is CASSDRAFSSYNEQFF. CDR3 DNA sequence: TGTGCCAGCAGCGACCGAGCGTTCAGCTCCTACAATGAGCAGTTCTTC.

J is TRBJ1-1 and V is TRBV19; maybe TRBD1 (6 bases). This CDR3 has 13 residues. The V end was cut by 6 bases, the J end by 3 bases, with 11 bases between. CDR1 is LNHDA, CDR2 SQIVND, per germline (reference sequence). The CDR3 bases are TGTGCCAGTAGGCTTGACAGGTACACTGAAGCTTTCTTT. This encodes CASRLDRYTEAFF.

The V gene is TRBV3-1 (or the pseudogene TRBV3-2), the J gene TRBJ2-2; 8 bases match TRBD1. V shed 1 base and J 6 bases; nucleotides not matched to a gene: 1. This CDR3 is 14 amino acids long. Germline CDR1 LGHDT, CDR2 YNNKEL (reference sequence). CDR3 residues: CASSQGTGPGELFF. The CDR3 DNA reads TGTGCCAGCAGCCAAGGGACAGGGCCCGGGGAGCTGTTTTTT.

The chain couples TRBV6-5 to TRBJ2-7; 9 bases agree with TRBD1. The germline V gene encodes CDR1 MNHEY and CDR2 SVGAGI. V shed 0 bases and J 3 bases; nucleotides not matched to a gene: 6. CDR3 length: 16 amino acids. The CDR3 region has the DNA TGTGCCAGCAGTTACTCCCAGACAGGGGGTTTCTACGAGCAGTACTTC. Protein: CASSYSQTGGFYEQYF.

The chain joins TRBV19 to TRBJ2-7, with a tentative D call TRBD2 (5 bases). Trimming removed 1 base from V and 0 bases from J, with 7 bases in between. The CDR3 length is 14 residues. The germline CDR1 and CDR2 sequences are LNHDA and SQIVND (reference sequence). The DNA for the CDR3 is TGTGCCAGTAGTATAGGGACTGACTCCTACGAGCAGTACTTC. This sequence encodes CASSIGTDSYEQYF. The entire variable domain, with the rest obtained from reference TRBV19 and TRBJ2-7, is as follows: DGGITQSPKYLFRKEGQNVTLSCEQNLNHDAMYWYRQDPGQGLRLIYYSQIVNDFQKGDIAEGYSVSREKKESFPLTVTSAQKNPTAFYLCASSIGTDSYEQYFGPGTRLTVT.

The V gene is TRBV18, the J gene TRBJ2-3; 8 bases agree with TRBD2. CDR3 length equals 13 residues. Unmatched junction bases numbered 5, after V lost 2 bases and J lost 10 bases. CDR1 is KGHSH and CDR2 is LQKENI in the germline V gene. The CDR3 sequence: CASSPGAGEPQYF. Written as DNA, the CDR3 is TGTGCCAGCTCACCAGGAGCGGGAGAACCGCAGTATTTT.

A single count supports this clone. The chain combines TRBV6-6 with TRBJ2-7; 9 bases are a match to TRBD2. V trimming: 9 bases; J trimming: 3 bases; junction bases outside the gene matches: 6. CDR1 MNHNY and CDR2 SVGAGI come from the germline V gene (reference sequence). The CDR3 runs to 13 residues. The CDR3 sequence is CASRLAALYEQYF. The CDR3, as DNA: TGTGCCAGTCGACTAGCGGCTCTCTACGAGCAGTACTTC.

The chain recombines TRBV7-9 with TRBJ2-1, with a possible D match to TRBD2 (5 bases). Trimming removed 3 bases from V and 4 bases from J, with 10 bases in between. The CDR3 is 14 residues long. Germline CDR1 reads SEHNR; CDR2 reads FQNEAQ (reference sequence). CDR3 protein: CASSFQSGYNEQFF. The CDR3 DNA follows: TGTGCCAGCAGCTTCCAGAGCGGATACAATGAGCAGTTCTTC.

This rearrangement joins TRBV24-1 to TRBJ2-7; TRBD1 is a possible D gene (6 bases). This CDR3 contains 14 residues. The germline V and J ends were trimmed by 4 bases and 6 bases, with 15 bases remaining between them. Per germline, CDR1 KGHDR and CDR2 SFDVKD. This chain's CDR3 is CATSELLQGREQYV. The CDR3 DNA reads TGTGCCACCAGTGAACTTCTACAGGGTCGCGAGCAGTACGTC.

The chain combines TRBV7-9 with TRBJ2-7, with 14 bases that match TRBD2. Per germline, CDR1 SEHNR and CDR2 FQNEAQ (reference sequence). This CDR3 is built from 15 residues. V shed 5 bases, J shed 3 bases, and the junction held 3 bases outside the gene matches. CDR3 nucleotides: TGTGCCAGCAGCCTTGGGACTAGCGGGAGCTACGAGCAGTACTTC. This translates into CASSLGTSGSYEQYF.

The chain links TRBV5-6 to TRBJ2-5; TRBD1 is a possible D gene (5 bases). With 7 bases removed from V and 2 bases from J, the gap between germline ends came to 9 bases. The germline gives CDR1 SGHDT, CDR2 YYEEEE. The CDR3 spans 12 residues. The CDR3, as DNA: TGTGCCAGCTACCGACAGCAAGAGACCCAGTACTTC. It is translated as CASYRQQETQYF.

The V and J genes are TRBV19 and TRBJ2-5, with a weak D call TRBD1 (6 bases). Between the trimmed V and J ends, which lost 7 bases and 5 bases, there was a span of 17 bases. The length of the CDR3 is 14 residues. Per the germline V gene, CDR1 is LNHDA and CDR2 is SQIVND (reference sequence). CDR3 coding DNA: TGTGCCAGTACCCGACAGATTGGGGGCGAGACCCAGTACTTC. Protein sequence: CASTRQIGGETQYF. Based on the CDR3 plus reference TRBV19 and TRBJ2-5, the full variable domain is DGGITQSPKYLFRKEGQNVTLSCEQNLNHDAMYWYRQDPGQGLRLIYYSQIVNDFQKGDIAEGYSVSREKKESFPLTVTSAQKNPTAFYLCASTRQIGGETQYFGPGTRLLVL.

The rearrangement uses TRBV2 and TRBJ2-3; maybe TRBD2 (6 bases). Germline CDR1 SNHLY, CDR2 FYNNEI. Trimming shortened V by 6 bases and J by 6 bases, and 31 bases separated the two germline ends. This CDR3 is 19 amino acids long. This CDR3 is CASRFVGVADESHSDTQYF. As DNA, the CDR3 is TGTGCCAGCAGGTTCGTTGGGGTAGCGGACGAGTCACACAGCGATACGCAGTATTTT.

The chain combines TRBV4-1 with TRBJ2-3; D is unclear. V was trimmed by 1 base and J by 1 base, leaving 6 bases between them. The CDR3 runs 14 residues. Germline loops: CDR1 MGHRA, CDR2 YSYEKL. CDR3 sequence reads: CASSQAPGTDTQYF. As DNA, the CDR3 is TGCGCCAGCAGCCAAGCCCCGGGCACAGATACGCAGTATTTT.

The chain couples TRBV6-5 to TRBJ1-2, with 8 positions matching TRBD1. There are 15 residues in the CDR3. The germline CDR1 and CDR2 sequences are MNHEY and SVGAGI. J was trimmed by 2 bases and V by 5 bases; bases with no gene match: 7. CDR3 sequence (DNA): TGTGCCAGCAGTCGGGGACAGGCGGTCAACTATGGCTACACCTTC. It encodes CASSRGQAVNYGYTF.